The rows below give T cell receptor beta chains drawn from one sample of a study of T cell responses to AZD1222 COVID-19 vaccine. Method: immunoSEQ multiplex PCR; TCRdb's copy keeps in-frame clones and lacks some. In the table there are approximately 150,000 clones, roughly 90% of which are singletons. Here the sequenced sample was peripheral blood, taken 28 days after the second AZD1222 dose. These receptors were obtained from an adult who received the AZD1222 COVID-19 vaccine. Each CDR3 is given with its conserved first and last residue. D genes are given only for firm matches. Rows may omit the clone size; those that give it use once, few, many or a size class.

size,J,V,D,DNA,CDR3
NA,TRBJ1-1,TRBV6-5,NA,TGTGCCAGCAGTTACTCGAGTCATCTGACTTTCTTT,CASSYSSHLTFF
few,TRBJ2-2,TRBV24-1,NA,TGTGCCACCAGTGCTGGACTGACCGGGGAGCTGTTTTTT,CATSAGLTGELFF
once,TRBJ1-2,TRBV10-3,NA,TGTGCCATAACATCAGGAAGAGATGGGGGCTACACCTTC,CAITSGRDGGYTF
NA,TRBJ2-7,TRBV28,NA,TGTGCCAGCAGTATCCGTGGGGAGCAGTACTTC,CASSIRGEQYF
NA,TRBJ2-1,TRBV5-4,NA,TGTGCCAGCAGCTTGGACAGGGGAGGGGAGTCCTACAATGAGCAGTTCTTC,CASSLDRGGESYNEQFF
NA,TRBJ2-7,TRBV19,TRBD1,TGTGCCAGTAGTATGAGCGGGACAGGGGGCTACGAGCAGTACTTC,CASSMSGTGGYEQYF
NA,TRBJ1-1,TRBV6-5,NA,TGTGCCAGCAGTTACCGTGGGGGCACTGAAGCTTTCTTT,CASSYRGGTEAFF
few,TRBJ1-3,TRBV6-5,TRBD1,TGTGCCAGCAGTTTACAGGGGGGAAACACCATATATTTT,CASSLQGGNTIYF
NA,TRBJ1-2,TRBV19,TRBD1,TGTGCCAGTAGCGTGGGACAGGGCTATGGCTACACCTTC,CASSVGQGYGYTF
once,TRBJ2-5,TRBV19,NA,TGTGCCAGTAGGCACGGAGGGAGCCAAGAGACCCAGTACTTC,CASRHGGSQETQYF
NA,TRBJ1-1,TRBV7-2,NA,TGTGCCAGCAGCTTAGCGGGGGGGGTGCGGACTGAAGCTTTCTTT,CASSLAGGVRTEAFF
once,TRBJ1-5,TRBV7-2,NA,TGTGCCAGCAGCAAAGACAGAGATCAGCCCCAGCATTTT,CASSKDRDQPQHF
once,TRBJ1-6,TRBV10-3,NA,TGTGCCATCAGTGAACTTTCACCCCTCCACTTT,CAISELSPLHF
few,TRBJ2-5,TRBV10-1,TRBD1,TGCGCCAGCAGTCCGTCTACAGGGGGGCCCCAGTACTTC,CASSPSTGGPQYF